This is a list of T cell receptor beta chains from one sample in a study of technical replicates of blood from a handful of donors. Repertoires were generated with immunoSEQ multiplex PCR, while TCRdb's copy carries only in-frame clones and drops some. The repertoire holds around 81,000 clones, with 70% to 90% as singletons. The sample was PBMCs. These receptors were taken from a human donor in good health. Some clones in this sample may be carry-over from other donors' samples. Both conserved end residues are part of each CDR3. The order of the fields is V gene, J gene, D gene, CDR3 protein. A D gene is named only where the DNA matches it firmly.

V: TRBV28
J: TRBJ1-5
D: .
CDR3: CASSYISGVQPQHF

V: TRBV2
J: TRBJ2-5
D: .
CDR3: CASNVGLTQTQYF

V: TRBV5-1
J: TRBJ2-3
D: TRBD1
CDR3: CASSVGQGSSTDTQYF

V: TRBV7-2
J: TRBJ2-1
D: .
CDR3: CASSFRLDPLNEQFF

V: TRBV15
J: TRBJ1-2
D: .
CDR3: CATSRDRRDILTF

V: TRBV6-5
J: TRBJ1-2
D: .
CDR3: CASSYNSRGDGYGYTF

V: TRBV15
J: TRBJ1-5
D: .
CDR3: CATSRGEIRNQPQHF

V: TRBV10-3
J: TRBJ2-7
D: TRBD1
CDR3: CAISGGTGGMYEQYF

V: TRBV11-2
J: TRBJ1-1
D: TRBD1
CDR3: CASSGSQGARTEAFF

V: TRBV1
J: TRBJ2-2
D: .
CDR3: CTSSQTGFTGELFF

V: TRBV6-1
J: TRBJ2-2
D: .
CDR3: CASRLTRTDVVLFF

V: TRBV19
J: TRBJ2-1
D: TRBD2
CDR3: CASSLERGVRVFF

V: TRBV7-6
J: TRBJ2-5
D: .
CDR3: CASSGRVETQYF

V: TRBV5-1
J: TRBJ2-7
D: TRBD2
CDR3: CASSGQRGDPHEQYF

V: TRBV5-1
J: TRBJ2-3
D: TRBD1
CDR3: CATRAGTGGTDTQYF

V: TRBV7-9
J: TRBJ2-3
D: TRBD2
CDR3: CASSLRVSGKKDTQYF

V: TRBV7-2
J: TRBJ2-3
D: .
CDR3: CASSLRSTIDTQYF

V: TRBV27
J: .
D: .
CDR3: CASSSGGWPYEQYF

V: TRBV5-1
J: TRBJ1-1
D: .
CDR3: CASSAAGGYTEAFF

V: TRBV15
J: TRBJ1-2
D: TRBD1
CDR3: CATSKRQGGDGGYTF

V: TRBV6-6
J: TRBJ1-1
D: TRBD1
CDR3: CAINRGMNTEAFF

V: TRBV4-2
J: TRBJ1-6
D: .
CDR3: CASSETGVSPLHF

V: TRBV29-1
J: TRBJ1-4
D: TRBD1
CDR3: CSGTGVDEKLFF

V: TRBV30
J: TRBJ1-4
D: .
CDR3: CARGAPGFEKLFF